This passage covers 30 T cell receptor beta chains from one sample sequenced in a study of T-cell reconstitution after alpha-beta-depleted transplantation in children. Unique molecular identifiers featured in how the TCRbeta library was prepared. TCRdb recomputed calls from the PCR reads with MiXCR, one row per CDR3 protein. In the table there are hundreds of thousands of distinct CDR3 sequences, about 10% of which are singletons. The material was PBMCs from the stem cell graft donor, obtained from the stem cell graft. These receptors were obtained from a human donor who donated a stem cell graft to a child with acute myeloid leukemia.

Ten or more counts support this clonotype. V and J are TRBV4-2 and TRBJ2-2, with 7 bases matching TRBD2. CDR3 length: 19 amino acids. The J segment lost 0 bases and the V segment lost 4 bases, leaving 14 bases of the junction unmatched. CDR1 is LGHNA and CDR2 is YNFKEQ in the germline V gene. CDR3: CASSLFSSGINPNTGELFF. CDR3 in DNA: TGTGCCAGCAGCCTTTTTAGCAGCGGGATAAATCCGAACACCGGGGAGCTGTTTTTT.

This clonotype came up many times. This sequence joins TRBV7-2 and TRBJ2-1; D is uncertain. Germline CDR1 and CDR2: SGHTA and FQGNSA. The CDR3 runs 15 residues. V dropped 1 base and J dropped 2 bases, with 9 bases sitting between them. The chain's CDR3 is CASSLDPAPYNEQFF. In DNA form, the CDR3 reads TGTGCCAGCAGCTTAGACCCCGCCCCCTACAATGAGCAGTTCTTC.

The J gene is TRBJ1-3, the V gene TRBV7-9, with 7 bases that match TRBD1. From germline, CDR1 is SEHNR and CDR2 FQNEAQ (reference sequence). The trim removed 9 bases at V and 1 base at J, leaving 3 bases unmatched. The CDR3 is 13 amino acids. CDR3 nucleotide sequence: TGTGCCAGACAGACAGGGTCTGGAAACACCATATATTTT. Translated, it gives CARQTGSGNTIYF.

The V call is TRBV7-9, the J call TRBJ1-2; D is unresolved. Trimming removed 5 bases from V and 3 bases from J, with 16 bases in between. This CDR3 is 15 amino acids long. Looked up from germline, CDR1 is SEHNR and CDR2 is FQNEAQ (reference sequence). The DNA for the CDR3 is TGTGCCAGCAGCGTATACAGCGGGCGCGACTATGGCTACACCTTC. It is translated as CASSVYSGRDYGYTF.

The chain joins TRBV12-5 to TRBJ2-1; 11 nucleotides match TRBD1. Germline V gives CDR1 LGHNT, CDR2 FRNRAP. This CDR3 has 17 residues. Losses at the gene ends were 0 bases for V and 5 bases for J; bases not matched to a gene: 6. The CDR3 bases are TGTGCTAGTGGTTTGGTAGTGGGGACAGGGGGAGACAATGAGCAGTTCTTC. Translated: CASGLVVGTGGDNEQFF.

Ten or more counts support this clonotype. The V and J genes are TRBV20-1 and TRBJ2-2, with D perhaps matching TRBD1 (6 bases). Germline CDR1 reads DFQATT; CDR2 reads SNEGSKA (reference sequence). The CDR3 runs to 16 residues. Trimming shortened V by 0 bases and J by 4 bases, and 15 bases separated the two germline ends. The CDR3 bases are TGCAGTGCTAGAGAAAAGACAGGATCACGCACCGGGGAGCTGTTTTTT. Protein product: CSAREKTGSRTGELFF.

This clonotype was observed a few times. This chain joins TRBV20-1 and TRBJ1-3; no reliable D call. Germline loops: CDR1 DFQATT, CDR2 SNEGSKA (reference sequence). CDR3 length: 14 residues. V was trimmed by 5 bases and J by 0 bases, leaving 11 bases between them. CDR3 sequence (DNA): TGCAGTGCTCCCGACAACCGCTCTGGAAACACCATATATTTT. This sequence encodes CSAPDNRSGNTIYF.

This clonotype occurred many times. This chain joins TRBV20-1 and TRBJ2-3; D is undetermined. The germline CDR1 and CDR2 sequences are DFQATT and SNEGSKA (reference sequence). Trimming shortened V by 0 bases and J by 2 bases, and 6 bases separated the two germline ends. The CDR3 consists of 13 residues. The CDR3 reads CSARDSLTDTQYF. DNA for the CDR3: TGCAGTGCTAGAGATTCCCTCACAGATACGCAGTATTTT.

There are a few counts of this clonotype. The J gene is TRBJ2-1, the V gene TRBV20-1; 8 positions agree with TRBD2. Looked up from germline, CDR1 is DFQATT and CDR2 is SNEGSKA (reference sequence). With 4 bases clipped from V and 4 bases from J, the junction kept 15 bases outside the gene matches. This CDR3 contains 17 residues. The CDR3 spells CSAILNTPGLDYNEQFF. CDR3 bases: TGCAGTGCTATATTGAATACACCGGGACTAGATTACAATGAGCAGTTCTTC.

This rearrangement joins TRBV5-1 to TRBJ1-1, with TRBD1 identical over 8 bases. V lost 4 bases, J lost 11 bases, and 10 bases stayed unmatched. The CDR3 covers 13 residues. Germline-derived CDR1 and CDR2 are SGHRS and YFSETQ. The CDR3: CASSQQDRDWAFF. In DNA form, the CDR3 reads TGCGCCAGCAGCCAACAGGACAGGGATTGGGCTTTCTTT.

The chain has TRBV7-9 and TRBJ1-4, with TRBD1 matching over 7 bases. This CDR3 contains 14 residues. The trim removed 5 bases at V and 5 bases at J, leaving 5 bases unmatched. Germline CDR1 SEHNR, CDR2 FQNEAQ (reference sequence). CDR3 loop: CASSRGQSNEKLFF. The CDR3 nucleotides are TGTGCCAGCAGCCGGGGACAGTCCAATGAAAAACTGTTTTTT.

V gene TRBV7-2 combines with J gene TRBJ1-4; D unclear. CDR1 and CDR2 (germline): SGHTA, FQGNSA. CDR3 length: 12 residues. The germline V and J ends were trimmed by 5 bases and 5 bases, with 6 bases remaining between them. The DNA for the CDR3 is TGTGCCAGCAGCCAATCAAATGAAAAACTGTTTTTT. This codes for CASSQSNEKLFF. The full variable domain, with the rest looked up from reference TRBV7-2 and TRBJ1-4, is GAGVSQSPSNKVTEKGKDVELRCDPISGHTALYWYRQSLGQGLEFLIYFQGNSAPDKSGLPSDRFSAERTGGSVSTLTIQRTQQEDSAVYLCASSQSNEKLFFGSGTQLSVL.

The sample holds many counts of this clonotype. The CDR3 DNA reads TGTGCCAGCAGCTCCGGGACTAGCGGGGGGGGGTACAATGAGCAGTTCTTC. It codes for CASSSGTSGGGYNEQFF. J is TRBJ2-1 and V is TRBV9, with 16 bases that match TRBD2. This CDR3 spans 17 amino acids. The germline V gene encodes CDR1 SGDLS and CDR2 YYNGEE. Unmatched junction bases numbered 5, after V lost 4 bases and J lost 4 bases.

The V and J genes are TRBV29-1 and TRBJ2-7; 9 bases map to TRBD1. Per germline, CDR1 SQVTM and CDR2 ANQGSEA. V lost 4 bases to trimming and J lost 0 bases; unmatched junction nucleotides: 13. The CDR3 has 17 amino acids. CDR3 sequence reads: CSVGGTGLGRGSYEQYF. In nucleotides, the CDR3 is TGCAGCGTTGGAGGGACAGGGCTCGGGAGAGGCTCCTACGAGCAGTACTTC.

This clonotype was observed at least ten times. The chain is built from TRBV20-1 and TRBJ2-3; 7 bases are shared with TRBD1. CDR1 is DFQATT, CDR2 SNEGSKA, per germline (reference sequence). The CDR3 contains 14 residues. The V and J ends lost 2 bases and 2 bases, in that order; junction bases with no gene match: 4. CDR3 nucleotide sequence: TGCAGTGCTAGATGGGACAGCCACACAGATACGCAGTATTTT. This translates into CSARWDSHTDTQYF.

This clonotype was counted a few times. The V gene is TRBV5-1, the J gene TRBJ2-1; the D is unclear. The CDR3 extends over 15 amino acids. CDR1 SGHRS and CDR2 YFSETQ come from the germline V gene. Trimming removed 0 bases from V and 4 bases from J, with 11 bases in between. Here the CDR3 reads CASSLVSSQYNEQFF. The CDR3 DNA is TGCGCCAGCAGCTTGGTTTCCAGCCAATACAATGAGCAGTTCTTC.

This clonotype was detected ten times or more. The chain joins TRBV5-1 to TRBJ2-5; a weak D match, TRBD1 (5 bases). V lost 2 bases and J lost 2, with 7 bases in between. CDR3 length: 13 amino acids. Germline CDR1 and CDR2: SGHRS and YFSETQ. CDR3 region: CASSFRQQETQYF. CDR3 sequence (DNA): TGCGCCAGCAGCTTCAGACAGCAAGAGACCCAGTACTTC.

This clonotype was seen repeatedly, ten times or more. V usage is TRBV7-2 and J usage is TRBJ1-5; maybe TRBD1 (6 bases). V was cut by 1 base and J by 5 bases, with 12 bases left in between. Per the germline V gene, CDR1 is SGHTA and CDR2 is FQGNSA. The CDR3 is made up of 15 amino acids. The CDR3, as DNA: TGTGCCAGCAGCTTAGGGGGACAACTTTATCAGCCCCAGCATTTT. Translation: CASSLGGQLYQPQHF.

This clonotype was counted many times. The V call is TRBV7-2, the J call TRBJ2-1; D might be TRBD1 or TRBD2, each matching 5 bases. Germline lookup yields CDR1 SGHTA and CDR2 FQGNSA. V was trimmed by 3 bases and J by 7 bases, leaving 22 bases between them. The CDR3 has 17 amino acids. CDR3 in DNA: TGTGCCAGCAGCTTCTACCCCGGGGCCCCGGGTTCGAATGAGCAGTTCTTC. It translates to CASSFYPGAPGSNEQFF.

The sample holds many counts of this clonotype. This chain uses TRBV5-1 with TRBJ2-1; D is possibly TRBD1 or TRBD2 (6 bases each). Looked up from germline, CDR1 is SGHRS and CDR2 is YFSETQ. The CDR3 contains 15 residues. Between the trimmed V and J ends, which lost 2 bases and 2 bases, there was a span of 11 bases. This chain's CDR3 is CASSLAEGAYNEQFF. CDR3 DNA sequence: TGCGCCAGCAGCTTAGCGGAGGGGGCCTACAATGAGCAGTTCTTC.

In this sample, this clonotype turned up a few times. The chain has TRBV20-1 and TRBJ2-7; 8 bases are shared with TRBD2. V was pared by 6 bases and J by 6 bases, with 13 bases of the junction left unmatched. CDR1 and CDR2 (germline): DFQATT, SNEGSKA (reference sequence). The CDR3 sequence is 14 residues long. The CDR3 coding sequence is TGCAGTGCAACGGGGCAAGCGGGAGCCTCCGAGCAGTACTTC. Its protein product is CSATGQAGASEQYF.

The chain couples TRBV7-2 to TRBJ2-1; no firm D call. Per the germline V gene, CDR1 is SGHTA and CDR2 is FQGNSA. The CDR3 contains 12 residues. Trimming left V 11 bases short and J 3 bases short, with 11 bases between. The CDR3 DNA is TGTGCCGAAATCGGCAACTACAATGAGCAGTTCTTC. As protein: CAEIGNYNEQFF.

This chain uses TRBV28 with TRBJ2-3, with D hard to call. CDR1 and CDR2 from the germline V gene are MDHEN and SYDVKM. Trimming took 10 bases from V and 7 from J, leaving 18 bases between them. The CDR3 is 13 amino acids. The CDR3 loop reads CATRAMGRNTQYF. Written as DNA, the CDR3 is TGTGCCACCCGAGCCATGGGCCGGAATACGCAGTATTTT.

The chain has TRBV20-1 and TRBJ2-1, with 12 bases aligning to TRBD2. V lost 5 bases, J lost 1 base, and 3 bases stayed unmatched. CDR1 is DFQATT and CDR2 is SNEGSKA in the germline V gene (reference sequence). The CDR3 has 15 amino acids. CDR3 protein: CSASSGGGSYNEQFF. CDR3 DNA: TGCAGTGCTTCTAGCGGGGGGGGGTCCTACAATGAGCAGTTCTTC.

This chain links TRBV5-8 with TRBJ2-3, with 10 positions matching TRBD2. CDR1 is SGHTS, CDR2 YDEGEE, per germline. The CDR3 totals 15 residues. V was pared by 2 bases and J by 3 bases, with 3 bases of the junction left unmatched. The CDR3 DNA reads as TGTGCCAGCAGCTTACTAGCGGGAAAGACAGATACGCAGTATTTT. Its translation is CASSLLAGKTDTQYF.

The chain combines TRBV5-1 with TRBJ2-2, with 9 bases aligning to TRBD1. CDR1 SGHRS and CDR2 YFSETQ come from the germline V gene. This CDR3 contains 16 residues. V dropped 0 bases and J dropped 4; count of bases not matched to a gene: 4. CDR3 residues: CASSLERTGVTGELFF. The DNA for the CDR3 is TGCGCCAGCAGCTTGGAGCGGACAGGGGTCACCGGGGAGCTGTTTTTT.

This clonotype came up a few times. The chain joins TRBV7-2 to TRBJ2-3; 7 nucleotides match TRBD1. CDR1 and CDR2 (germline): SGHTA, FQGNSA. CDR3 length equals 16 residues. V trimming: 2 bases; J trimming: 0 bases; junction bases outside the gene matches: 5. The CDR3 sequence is CASSLRGQKSTDTQYF. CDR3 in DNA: TGTGCCAGCAGCTTAAGGGGGCAGAAAAGCACAGATACGCAGTATTTT.

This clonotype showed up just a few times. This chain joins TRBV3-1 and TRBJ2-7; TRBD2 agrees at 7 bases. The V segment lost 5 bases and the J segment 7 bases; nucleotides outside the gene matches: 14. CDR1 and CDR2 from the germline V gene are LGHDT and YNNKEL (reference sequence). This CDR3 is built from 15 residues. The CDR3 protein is CASSARGGKVEEQYF. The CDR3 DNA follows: TGTGCCAGCAGCGCTAGGGGAGGGAAGGTCGAGGAGCAGTACTTC.

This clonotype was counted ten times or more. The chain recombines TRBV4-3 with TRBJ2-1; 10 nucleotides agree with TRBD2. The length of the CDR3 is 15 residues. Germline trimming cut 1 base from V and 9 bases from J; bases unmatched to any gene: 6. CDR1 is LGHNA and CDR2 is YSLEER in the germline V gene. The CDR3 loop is CASSQVVSSGSEQFF. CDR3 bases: TGCGCCAGCAGCCAAGTAGTCTCTAGCGGGAGTGAGCAGTTCTTC.

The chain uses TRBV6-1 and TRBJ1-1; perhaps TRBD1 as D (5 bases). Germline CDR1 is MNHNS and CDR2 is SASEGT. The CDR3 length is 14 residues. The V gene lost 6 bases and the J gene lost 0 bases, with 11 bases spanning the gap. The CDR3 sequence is CASSDTRVNTEAFF. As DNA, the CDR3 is TGTGCCAGCAGCGACACCAGGGTGAACACTGAAGCTTTCTTT.